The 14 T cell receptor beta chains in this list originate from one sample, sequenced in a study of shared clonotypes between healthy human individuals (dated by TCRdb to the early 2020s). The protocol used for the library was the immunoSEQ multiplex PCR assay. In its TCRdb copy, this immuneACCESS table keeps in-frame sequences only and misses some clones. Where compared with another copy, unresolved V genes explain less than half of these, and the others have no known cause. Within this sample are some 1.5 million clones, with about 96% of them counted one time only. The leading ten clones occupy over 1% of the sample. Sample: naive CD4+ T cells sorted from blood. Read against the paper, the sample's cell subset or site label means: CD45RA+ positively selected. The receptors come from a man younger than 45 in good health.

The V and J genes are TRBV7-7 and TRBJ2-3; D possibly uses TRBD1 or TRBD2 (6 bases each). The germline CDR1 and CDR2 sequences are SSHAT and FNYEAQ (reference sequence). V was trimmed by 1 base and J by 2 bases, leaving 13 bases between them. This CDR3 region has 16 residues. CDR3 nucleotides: TGTGCCAGCAGCTTAGGGGGGGCTCTTAACACAGATACGCAGTATTTT. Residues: CASSLGGALNTDTQYF.

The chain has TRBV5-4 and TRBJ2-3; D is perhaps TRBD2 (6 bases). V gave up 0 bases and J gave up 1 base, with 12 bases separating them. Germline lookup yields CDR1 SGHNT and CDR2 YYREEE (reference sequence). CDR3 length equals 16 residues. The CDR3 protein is CASSLGGGSGTDTQYF. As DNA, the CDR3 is TGTGCCAGCAGCTTGGGTGGGGGGAGCGGCACAGATACGCAGTATTTT.

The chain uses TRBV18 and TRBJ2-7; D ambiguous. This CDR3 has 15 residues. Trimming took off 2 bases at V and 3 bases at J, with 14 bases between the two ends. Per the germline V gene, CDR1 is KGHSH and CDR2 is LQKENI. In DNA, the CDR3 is TGTGCCAGCTCACCAGATGTAGGGCCCGTCTACGAGCAGTACTTC. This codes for CASSPDVGPVYEQYF.

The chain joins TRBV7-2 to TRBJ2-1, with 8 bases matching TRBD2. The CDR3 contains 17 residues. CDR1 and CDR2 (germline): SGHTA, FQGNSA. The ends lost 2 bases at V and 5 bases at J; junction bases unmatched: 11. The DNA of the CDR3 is TGTGCCAGCAGCTTACGGCCGCGAGCGGGAGTAGACAATGAGCAGTTCTTC. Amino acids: CASSLRPRAGVDNEQFF. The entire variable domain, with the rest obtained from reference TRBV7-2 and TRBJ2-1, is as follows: GAGVSQSPSNKVTEKGKDVELRCDPISGHTALYWYRQSLGQGLEFLIYFQGNSAPDKSGLPSDRFSAERTGGSVSTLTIQRTQQEDSAVYLCASSLRPRAGVDNEQFFGPGTRLTVL.

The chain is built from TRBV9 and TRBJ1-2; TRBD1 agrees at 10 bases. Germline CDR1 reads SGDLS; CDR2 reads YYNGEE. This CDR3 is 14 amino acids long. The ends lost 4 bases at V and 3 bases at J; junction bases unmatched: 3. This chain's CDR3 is CASSSGQGYYGYTF. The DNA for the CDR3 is TGTGCCAGCAGCTCGGGACAGGGGTACTATGGCTACACCTTC.

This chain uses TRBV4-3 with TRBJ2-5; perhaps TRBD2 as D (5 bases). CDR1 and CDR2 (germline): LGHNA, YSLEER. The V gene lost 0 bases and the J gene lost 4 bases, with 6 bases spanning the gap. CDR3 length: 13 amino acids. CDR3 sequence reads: CASSQESGETQYF. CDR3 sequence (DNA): TGCGCCAGCAGCCAAGAAAGCGGAGAGACCCAGTACTTC.

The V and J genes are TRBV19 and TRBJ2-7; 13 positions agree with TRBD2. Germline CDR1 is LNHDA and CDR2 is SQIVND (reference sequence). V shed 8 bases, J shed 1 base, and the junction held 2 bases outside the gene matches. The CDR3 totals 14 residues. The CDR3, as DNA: TGTGCCAGTGCGACTAGCGGGAGGTCCTACGAGCAGTACTTC. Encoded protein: CASATSGRSYEQYF. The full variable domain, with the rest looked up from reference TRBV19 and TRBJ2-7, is DGGITQSPKYLFRKEGQNVTLSCEQNLNHDAMYWYRQDPGQGLRLIYYSQIVNDFQKGDIAEGYSVSREKKESFPLTVTSAQKNPTAFYLCASATSGRSYEQYFGPGTRLTVT.

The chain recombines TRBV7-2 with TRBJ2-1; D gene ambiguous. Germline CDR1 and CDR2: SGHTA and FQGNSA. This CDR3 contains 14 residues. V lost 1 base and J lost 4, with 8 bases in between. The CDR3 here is CASSLGMVYNEQFF. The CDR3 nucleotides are TGTGCCAGCAGCTTAGGGATGGTATACAATGAGCAGTTCTTC. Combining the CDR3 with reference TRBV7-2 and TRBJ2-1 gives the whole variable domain GAGVSQSPSNKVTEKGKDVELRCDPISGHTALYWYRQSLGQGLEFLIYFQGNSAPDKSGLPSDRFSAERTGGSVSTLTIQRTQQEDSAVYLCASSLGMVYNEQFFGPGTRLTVL.

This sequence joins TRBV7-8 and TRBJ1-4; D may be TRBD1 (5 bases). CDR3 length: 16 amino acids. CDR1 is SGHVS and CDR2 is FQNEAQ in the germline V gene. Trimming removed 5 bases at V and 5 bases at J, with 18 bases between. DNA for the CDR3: TGTGCCAGCAGCGCCGCTTGGGGCCTAAGGAATGAAAAACTGTTTTTT. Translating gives CASSAAWGLRNEKLFF.

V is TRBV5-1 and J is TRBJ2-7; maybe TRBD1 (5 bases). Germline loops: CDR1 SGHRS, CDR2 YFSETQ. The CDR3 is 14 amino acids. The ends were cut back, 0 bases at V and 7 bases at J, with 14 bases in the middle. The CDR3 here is CASSLVPGMGEQYF. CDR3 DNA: TGCGCCAGCAGCTTGGTTCCAGGGATGGGAGAGCAGTACTTC. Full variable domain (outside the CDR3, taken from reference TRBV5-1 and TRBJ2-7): KAGVTQTPRYLIKTRGQQVTLSCSPISGHRSVSWYQQTPGQGLQFLFEYFSETQRNKGNFPGRFSGRQFSNSRSEMNVSTLELGDSALYLCASSLVPGMGEQYFGPGTRLTVT.

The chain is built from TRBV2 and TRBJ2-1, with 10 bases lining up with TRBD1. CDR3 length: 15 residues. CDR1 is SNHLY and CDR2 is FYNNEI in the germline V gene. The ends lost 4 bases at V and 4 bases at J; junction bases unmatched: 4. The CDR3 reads CASSVDRGSYNEQFF. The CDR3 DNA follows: TGTGCCAGCAGTGTGGACAGGGGGTCATACAATGAGCAGTTCTTC.

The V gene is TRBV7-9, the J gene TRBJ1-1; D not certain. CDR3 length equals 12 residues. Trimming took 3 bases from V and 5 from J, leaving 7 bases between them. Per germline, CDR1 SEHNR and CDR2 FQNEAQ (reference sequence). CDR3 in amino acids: CASSFASTEAFF. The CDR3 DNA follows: TGTGCCAGCAGCTTCGCTTCGACTGAAGCTTTCTTT. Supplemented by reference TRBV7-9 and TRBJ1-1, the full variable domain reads DTGVSQNPRHKITKRGQNVTFRCDPISEHNRLYWYRQTLGQGPEFLTYFQNEAQLEKSRLLSDRFSAERPKGSFSTLEIQRTEQGDSAMYLCASSFASTEAFFGQGTRLTVV.

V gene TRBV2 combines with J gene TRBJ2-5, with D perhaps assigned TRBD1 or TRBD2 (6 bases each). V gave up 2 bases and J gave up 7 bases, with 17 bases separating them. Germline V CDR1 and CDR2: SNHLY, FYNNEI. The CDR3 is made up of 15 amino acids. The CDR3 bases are TGTGCCAGCAGTGAACCGGCCGCCGGAGGGGGGACCCAGTACTTC. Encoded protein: CASSEPAAGGGTQYF.

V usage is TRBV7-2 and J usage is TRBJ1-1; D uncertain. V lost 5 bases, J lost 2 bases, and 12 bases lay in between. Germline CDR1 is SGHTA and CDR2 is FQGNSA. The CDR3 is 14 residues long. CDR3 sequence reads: CASSPQVANTEAFF. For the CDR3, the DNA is TGTGCCAGCAGCCCTCAGGTGGCTAACACTGAAGCTTTCTTT.